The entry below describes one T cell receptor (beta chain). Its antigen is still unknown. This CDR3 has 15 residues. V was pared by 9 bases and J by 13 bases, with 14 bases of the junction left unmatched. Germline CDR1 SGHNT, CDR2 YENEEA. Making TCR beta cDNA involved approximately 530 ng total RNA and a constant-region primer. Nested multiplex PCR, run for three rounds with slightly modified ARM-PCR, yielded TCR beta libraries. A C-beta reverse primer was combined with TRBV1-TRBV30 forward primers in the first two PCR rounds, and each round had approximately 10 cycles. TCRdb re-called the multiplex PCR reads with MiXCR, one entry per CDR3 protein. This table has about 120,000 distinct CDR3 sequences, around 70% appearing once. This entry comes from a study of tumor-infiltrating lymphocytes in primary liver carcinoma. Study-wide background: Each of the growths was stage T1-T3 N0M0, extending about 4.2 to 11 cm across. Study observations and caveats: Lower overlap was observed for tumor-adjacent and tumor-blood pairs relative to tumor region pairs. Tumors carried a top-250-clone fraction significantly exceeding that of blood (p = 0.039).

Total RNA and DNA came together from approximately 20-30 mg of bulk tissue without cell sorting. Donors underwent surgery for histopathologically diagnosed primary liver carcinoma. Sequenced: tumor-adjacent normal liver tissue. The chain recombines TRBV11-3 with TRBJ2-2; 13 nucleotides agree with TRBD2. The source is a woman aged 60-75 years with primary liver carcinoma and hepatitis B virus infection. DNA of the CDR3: TGTGCCAGTAGCCCCGGGACTAGCGGGACCTGGGGGCTGTTTTTT. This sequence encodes CASSPGTSGTWGLFF.